This TCR beta chain appears in the sequencing data of a study of blood T cell repertoires in COVID-19. Study as a whole: Acute and convalescent COVID-19 samples came from the United States, Italy and Spain. T cells, B-cell-depleted T cells, or PBMCs provided the cDNA or gDNA that served as material.

In the original analysis: Nucleated cell counts were estimated from reference gene primer amplification. The protocol was immunoSEQ multiplex PCR, while the TCRdb copy is restricted to in-frame clones and leaves out a portion. V, J and clone size derive from that table, while D and trimming were established from the DNA sequence. The sample yields 200,000 to 300,000 clones, 88% seen once. V lost 1 base and J 2 bases, leaving 8 bases between the germline ends. Germline values: CDR1 SEHNR, CDR2 FQNEAQ (reference sequence). CDR3 length: 14 residues. The material sequenced was peripheral blood. The sequence was obtained from an elderly man with acute or convalescent COVID-19. The chain links TRBV7-9 to TRBJ2-5, with D uncertain. The CDR3 region has the DNA TGTGCCAGCAGCTTAGGTAGAAATCAAGAGACCCAGTACTTC. Residues: CASSLGRNQETQYF.